This T cell receptor beta chain was captured in a study of blood T cell repertoires in COVID-19. At the level of the study: There were acute and convalescent COVID-19 samples, and they came from the United States, Italy and Spain. T cells, B-cell-depleted T cells, or PBMCs supplied cDNA or gDNA.

V was cut by 3 bases and J by 3 bases, with 9 bases left in between. Germline CDR1 reads LNHDA; CDR2 reads SQIVND (reference sequence). The CDR3 extends over 14 amino acids. As originally analysed: Estimation of nucleated cell counts was performed using reference gene primer amplification. The method was immunoSEQ multiplex PCR; TCRdb's version includes in-frame clones alone and lacks a portion of them. Clone size and V and J calls were adopted from that table, with D and trimming inferred from the DNA. The profile shows 130,000 to 150,000 clones, 65% to 90% of them singletons. This sequence originates from a human donor in a cohort sampled during active COVID-19. Specimen: peripheral blood. The genes are TRBV19 and TRBJ1-5; D is unclear. CDR3 coding DNA: TGTGCCAGTAGTATTTTAGGACTCAATCAGCCCCAGCATTTT. It specifies CASSILGLNQPQHF.